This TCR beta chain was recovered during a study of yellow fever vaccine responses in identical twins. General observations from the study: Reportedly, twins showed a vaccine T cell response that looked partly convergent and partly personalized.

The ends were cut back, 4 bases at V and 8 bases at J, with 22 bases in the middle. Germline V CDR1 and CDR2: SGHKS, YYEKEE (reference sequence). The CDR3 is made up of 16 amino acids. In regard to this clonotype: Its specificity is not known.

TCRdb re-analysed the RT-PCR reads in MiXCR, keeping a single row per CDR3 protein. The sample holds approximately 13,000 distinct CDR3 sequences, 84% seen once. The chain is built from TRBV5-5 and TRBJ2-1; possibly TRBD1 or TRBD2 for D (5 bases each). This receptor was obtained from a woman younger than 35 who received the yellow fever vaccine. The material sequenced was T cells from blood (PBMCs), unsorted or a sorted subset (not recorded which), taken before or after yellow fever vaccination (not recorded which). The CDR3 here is CASSNDGGNAWDEQFF. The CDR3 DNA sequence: TGTGCCAGCAGCAATGATGGGGGAAACGCGTGGGATGAGCAGTTCTTC. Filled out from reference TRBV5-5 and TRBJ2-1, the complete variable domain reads DAGVTQSPTHLIKTRGQQVTLRCSPISGHKSVSWYQQVLGQGPQFIFQYYEKEERGRGNFPDRFSARQFPNYSSELNVNALLLGDSALYLCASSNDGGNAWDEQFFGPGTRLTVL.